This T cell receptor (beta chain) was sequenced in a study of blood T cell repertoires in COVID-19. Across the study: The samples span acute and convalescent COVID-19 from the United States, Italy and Spain. Sources were T cells, B-cell-depleted T cells, or PBMCs; the material itself was cDNA or gDNA.

After removal of 6 bases from V and 8 bases from J, the junction contained 11 bases not matched to a gene. The CDR3 consists of 16 residues. Germline assignment: CDR1 MDHEN and CDR2 SYDVKM. The cohort comprised adults aged 18 to 89 years residing in about two dozen US areas. TCRdb's table, derived via immunoSEQ multiplex PCR, lists solely in-frame clones and lacks some. The repertoire holds 470,000 or so clones, with 70% to 90% as singletons. The J gene is TRBJ1-4, the V gene TRBV28; 11 bases match TRBD1. Sequencing was performed on PBMCs or T cells enriched from blood (not recorded which). This TCR was recovered from a young woman with acute COVID-19. The CDR3 loop reads CASSRDRGAVEEKLFF. The CDR3 DNA is TGTGCCAGCAGCCGGGACAGGGGGGCGGTGGAGGAAAAACTGTTTTTT.